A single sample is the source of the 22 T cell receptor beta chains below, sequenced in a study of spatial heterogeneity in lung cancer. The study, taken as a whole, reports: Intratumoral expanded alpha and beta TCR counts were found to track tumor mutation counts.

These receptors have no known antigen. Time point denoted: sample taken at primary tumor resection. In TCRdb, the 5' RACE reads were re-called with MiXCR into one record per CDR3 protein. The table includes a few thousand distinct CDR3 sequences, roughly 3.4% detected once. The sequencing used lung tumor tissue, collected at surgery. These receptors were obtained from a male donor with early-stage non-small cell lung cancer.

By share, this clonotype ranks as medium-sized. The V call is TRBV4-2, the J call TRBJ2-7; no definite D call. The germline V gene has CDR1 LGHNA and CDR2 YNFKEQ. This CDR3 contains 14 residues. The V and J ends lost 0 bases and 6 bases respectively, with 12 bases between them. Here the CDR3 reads CASSQEPHRSEQYF. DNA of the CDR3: TGTGCCAGCAGCCAAGAGCCCCACAGATCCGAGCAGTACTTC.

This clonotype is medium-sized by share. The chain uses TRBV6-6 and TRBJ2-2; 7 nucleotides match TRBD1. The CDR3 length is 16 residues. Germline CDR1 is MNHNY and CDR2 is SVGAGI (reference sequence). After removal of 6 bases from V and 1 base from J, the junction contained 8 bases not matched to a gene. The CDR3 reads CASRPPGQRNTGELFF. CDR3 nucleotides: TGTGCCAGCAGACCCCCGGGACAGAGGAACACCGGGGAGCTGTTTTTT.

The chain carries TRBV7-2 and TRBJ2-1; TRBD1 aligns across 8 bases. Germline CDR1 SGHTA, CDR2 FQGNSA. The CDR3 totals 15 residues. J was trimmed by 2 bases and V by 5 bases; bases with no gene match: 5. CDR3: CASSIRQGTYNEQFF. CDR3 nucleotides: TGTGCCAGCAGCATAAGACAGGGGACCTACAATGAGCAGTTCTTC. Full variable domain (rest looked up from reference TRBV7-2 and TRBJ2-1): GAGVSQSPSNKVTEKGKDVELRCDPISGHTALYWYRQSLGQGLEFLIYFQGNSAPDKSGLPSDRFSAERTGGSVSTLTIQRTQQEDSAVYLCASSIRQGTYNEQFFGPGTRLTVL.

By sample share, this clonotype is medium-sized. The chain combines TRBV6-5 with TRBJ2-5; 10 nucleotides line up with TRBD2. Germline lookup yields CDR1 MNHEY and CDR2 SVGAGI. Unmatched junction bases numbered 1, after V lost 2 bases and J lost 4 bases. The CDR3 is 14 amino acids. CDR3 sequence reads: CASSYRTSGETQYF. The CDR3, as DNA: TGTGCCAGCAGTTACCGGACTAGCGGAGAGACCCAGTACTTC.

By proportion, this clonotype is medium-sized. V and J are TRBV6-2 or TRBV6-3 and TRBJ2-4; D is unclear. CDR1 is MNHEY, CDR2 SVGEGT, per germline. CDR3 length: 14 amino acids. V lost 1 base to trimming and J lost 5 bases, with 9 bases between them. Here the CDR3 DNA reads TGTGCCAGCAGTTACTTGGGCAACCAAAACATTCAGTACTTC. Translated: CASSYLGNQNIQYF.

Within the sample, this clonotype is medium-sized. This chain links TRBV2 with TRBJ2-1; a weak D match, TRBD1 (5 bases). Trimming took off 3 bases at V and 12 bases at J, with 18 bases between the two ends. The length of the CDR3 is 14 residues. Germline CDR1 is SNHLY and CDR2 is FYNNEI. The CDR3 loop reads CASSELDDSRMQFF. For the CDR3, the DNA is TGTGCCAGCAGTGAGCTCGATGACAGCCGGATGCAGTTCTTC.

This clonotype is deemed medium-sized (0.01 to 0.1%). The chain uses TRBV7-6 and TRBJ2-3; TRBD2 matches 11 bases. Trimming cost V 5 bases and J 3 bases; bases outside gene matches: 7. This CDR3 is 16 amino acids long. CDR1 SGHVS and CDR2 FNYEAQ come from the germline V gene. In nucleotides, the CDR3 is TGTGCCAGCAGCAACCCCGGGACTAGCGGTACAGATACGCAGTATTTT. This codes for CASSNPGTSGTDTQYF.

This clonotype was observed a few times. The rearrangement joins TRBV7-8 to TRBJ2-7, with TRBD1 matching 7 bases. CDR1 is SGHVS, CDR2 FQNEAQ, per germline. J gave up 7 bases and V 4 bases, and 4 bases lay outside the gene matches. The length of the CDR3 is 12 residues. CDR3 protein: CASSSTGSEQYF. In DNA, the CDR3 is TGTGCCAGCAGCTCGACAGGGTCGGAGCAGTACTTC.

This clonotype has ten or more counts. CDR3 residues: CSALRVEGYGYTF. The CDR3 DNA follows: TGCAGTGCCTTGAGGGTGGAAGGCTATGGCTACACCTTC. This rearrangement joins TRBV20-1 to TRBJ1-2; D is uncertain. The V end was cut by 6 bases, the J end by 4 bases, with 15 bases between. The germline gives CDR1 DFQATT, CDR2 SNEGSKA (reference sequence). The CDR3 has 13 amino acids.

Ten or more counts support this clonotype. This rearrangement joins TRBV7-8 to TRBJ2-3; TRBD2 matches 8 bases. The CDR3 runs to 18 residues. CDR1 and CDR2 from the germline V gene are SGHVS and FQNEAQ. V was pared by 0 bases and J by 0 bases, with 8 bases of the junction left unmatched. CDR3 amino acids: CASSLAPLPSGSTDTQYF. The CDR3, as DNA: TGTGCCAGCAGCTTAGCTCCTTTACCTAGCGGGAGCACAGATACGCAGTATTTT.

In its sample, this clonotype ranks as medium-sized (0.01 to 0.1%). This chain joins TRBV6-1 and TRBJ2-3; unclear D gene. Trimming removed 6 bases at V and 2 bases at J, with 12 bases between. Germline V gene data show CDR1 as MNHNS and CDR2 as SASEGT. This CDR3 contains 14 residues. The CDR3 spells CASSYQSNTDTQYF. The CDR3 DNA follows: TGTGCCAGCAGCTACCAAAGCAACACAGATACGCAGTATTTT.

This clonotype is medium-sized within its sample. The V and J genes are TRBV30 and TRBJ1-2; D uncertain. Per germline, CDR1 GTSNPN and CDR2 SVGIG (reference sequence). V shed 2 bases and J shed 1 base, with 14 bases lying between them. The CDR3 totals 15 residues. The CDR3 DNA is TGTGCCTGGAGTCATCGGCAGGCAATTAACTATGGCTACACCTTC. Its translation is CAWSHRQAINYGYTF.

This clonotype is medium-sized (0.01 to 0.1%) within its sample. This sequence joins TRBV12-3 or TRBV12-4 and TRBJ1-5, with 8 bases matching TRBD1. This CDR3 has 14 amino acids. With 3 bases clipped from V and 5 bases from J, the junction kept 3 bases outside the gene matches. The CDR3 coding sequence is TGTGCCAGCAGTTTGACAGGGGTGGATCAGCCCCAGCATTTT. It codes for CASSLTGVDQPQHF.

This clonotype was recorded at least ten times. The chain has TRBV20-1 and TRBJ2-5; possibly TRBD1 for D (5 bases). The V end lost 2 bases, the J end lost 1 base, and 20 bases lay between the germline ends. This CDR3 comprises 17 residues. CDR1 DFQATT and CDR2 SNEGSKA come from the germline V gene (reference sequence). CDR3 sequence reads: CSARRILGPSLQETQYF. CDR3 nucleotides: TGCAGTGCTAGACGTATACTGGGGCCTTCTCTCCAAGAGACCCAGTACTTC.

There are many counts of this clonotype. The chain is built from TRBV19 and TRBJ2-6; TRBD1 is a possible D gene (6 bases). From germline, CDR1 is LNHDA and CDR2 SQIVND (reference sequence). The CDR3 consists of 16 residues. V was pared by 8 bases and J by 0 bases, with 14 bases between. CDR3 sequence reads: CASEVTGNSGANVLTF. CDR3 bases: TGTGCCAGTGAGGTCACAGGGAACTCTGGGGCCAACGTCCTGACTTTC. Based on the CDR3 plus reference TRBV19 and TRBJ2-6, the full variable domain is DGGITQSPKYLFRKEGQNVTLSCEQNLNHDAMYWYRQDPGQGLRLIYYSQIVNDFQKGDIAEGYSVSREKKESFPLTVTSAQKNPTAFYLCASEVTGNSGANVLTFGAGSRLTVL.

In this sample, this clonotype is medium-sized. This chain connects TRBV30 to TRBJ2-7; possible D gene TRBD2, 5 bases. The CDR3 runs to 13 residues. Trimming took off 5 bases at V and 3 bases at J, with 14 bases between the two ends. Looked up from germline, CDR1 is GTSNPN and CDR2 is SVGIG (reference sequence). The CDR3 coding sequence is TGTGCCTGGGCACGAGGGCTGAGCTACGAGCAGTACTTC. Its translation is CAWARGLSYEQYF.

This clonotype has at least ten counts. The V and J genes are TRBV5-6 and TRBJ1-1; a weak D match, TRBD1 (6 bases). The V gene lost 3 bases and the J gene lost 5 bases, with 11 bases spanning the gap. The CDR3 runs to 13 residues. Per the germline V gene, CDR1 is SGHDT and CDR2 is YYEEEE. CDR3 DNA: TGTGCCAGCAGCTCGGGGGCTTGGACTGAAGCTTTCTTT. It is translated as CASSSGAWTEAFF.

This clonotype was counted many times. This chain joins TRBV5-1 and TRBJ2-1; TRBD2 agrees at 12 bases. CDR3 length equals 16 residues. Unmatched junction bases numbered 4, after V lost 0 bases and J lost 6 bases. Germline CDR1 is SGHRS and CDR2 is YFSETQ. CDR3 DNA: TGCGCCAGCAGCTTGGAGGCTAGCGGGGGGGTCAATGAGCAGTTCTTC. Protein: CASSLEASGGVNEQFF.

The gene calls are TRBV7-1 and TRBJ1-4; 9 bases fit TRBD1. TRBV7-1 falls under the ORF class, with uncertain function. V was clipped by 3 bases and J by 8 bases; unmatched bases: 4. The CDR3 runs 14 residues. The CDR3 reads CASSSGQGDEKLFF. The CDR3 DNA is TGTGCCAGCAGCTCGGGACAGGGTGACGAAAAACTGTTTTTT.

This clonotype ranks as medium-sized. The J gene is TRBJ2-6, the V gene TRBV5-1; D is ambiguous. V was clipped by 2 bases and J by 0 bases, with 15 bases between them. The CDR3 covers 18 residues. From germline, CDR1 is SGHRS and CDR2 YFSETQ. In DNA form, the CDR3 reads TGCGCCAGCAGCTTCCAAGGTGGAGCCGTCTCTGGGGCCAACGTCCTGACTTTC. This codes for CASSFQGGAVSGANVLTF.

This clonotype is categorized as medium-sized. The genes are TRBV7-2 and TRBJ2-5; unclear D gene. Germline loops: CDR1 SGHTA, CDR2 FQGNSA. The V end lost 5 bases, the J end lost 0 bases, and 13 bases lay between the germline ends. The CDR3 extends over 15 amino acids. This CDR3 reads CASSLQLGYQETQYF. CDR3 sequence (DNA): TGTGCCAGCAGCCTTCAATTGGGGTACCAAGAGACCCAGTACTTC.

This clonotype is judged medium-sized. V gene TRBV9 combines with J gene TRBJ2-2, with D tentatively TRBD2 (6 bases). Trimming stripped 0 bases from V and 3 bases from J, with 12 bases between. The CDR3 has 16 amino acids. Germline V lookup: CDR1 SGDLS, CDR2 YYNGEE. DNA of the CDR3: TGTGCCAGCAGCGTAGAGGAAGCGGGCCACACCGGGGAGCTGTTTTTT. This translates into CASSVEEAGHTGELFF.